A selection of T cell receptor beta chains follows, all from one sample in a study of memory CD4+ T cells and cytomegalovirus serostatus. Produced via immunoSEQ multiplex PCR; TCRdb's table is partial and in-frame only. Among 80,000 or so clones listed, about 78% were seen once. The sequencing input was memory CD4+ T cells from blood. These receptor sequences come from an adult in good health and CMV-seropositive. CDR3s leave out the opening cysteine and the closing phenylalanine or tryptophan.

V gene,J gene,CDR3 protein
TRBV19,TRBJ1-1,ASKRQGALSTEAF
TRBV7-9,TRBJ2-1,ASHLAGIVNEQF
TRBV6-6,TRBJ2-2,ASSYRDTGELF
TRBV7-2,TRBJ2-5,ASSLGSPLETQY
TRBV27,TRBJ1-2,ASSLRPITGGGNYGYT
TRBV12-5,TRBJ2-3,ASSLFADTQY
TRBV18,TRBJ2-3,ASSRLSSTDTQY
TRBV28,TRBJ2-6,ASRPLADSGANVLT
TRBV5-6,TRBJ2-3,ASSLSGSSSTDTQY
TRBV11-2,TRBJ2-1,ASSEQGASNEQF
TRBV2,TRBJ2-5,ASSERRAQGGETQY
TRBV7-2,TRBJ1-3,ASTLSWGNTIY
TRBV18,TRBJ1-6,ASSEGGNSPLH
TRBV11-2,TRBJ1-5,ASSSQGFDNQPQH
TRBV28,TRBJ1-5,ASTQFYPDDQPQH
TRBV11-2,TRBJ2-2,ASSQGVNTGELF
TRBV12-5,TRBJ2-2,ASGLVLSGDTGELF
TRBV6-1,TRBJ1-2,ASSEISRTGPYT
TRBV15,TRBJ1-1,ATSRDLIGGQGEAF
TRBV11-2,TRBJ2-7,ASSPIGRGTTYEQY
TRBV14,TRBJ1-6,ASSQDQSSYNSPLH
TRBV28,TRBJ1-2,ASSSKNTGVDGYT
TRBV2,TRBJ2-4,ASSEGQGANIQY
TRBV25-1,TRBJ2-1,ASSDGAGTGINEQF
TRBV18,TRBJ2-6,ASSPNFGGITGANVLT
TRBV28,TRBJ2-3,ASRGDYYTDTQY
TRBV29-1,TRBJ1-1,SVGKNTEAF
TRBV2,TRBJ1-5,ASSEALTPNQPQH
TRBV28,TRBJ1-2,ASSLGTGPAYT
TRBV27,TRBJ1-2,ASRVSADRANYGYT
TRBV18,TRBJ1-4,ASSPHVGADEKLF
TRBV6-6,TRBJ1-1,ASRETAKGGNTEAF
TRBV29-1,TRBJ1-2,SVATTGTGGGGGYT
TRBV10-3,TRBJ1-1,AIADRTKNTEAF
TRBV19,TRBJ2-7,ASSNPGLNYEQY
TRBV5-1,TRBJ1-1,ASSGGTGEAF
TRBV5-1,TRBJ1-1,ASSSVGGGNTEAF
TRBV7-2,TRBJ2-5,ASKEGEARETQY
TRBV11-2,TRBJ2-7,ASAPQTGLLEQY
TRBV4-3,TRBJ1-2,ASSQDEREDYGYT
TRBV7-2,TRBJ1-4,ASSLGAANEKLF
TRBV14,TRBJ2-2,ASSPRLAGLGELF
TRBV19,TRBJ1-1,ASRTRDRGRGNTEAF
TRBV18,TRBJ1-5,ASSLTQRQSNQPQH
TRBV2,TRBJ2-5,ASSLGPRETQY
TRBV7-9,TRBJ2-2,ASSFTGELF
TRBV28,TRBJ1-2,ASSLNFAPYGYT
TRBV28,TRBJ2-7,ASSLGGDYEQY
TRBV11-3,TRBJ1-1,ASSFQGRVGTEAF
TRBV15,TRBJ1-2,ATSRSFGQGGYT
TRBV5-1,TRBJ2-1,ASSLNYNEQF
TRBV6-5,TRBJ2-7,ASSPGRPYEQY
TRBV2,TRBJ2-1,ASSEVNRNEQF
TRBV14,TRBJ2-1,ASSLSYASGAGYNEQF
TRBV27,TRBJ2-1,ATSSGRAQDEQF
TRBV6-6,TRBJ1-1,ASQDGTLAEAF
TRBV30,TRBJ1-4,AWSTGQGAAKLF